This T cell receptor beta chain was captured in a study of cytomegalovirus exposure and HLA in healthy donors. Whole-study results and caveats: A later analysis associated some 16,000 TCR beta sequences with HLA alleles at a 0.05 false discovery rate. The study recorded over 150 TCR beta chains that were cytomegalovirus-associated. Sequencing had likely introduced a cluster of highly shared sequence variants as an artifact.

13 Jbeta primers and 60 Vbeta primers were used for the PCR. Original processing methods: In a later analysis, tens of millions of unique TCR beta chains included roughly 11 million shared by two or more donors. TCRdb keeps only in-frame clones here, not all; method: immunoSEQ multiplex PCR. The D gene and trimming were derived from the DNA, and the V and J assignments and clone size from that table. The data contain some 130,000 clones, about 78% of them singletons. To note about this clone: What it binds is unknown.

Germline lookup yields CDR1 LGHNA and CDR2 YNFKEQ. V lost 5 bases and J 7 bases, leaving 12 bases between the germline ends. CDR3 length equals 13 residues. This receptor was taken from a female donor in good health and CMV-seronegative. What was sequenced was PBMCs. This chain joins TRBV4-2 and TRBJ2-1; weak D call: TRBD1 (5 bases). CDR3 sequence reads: CASSSIHRNEQFF. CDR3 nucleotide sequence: TGTGCCAGCAGCTCGATCCACAGGAATGAGCAGTTCTTC.